A selection of T cell receptor beta chains follows, all from one sample in a study of radiation and T cells in renal cell carcinoma. The repertoire was sequenced with immunoSEQ multiplex PCR; TCRdb's copy has only in-frame clones and lacks some. The sample includes around 94,000 clones, around nine tenths seen only once; the top ten take over 6%. Source: blood, taken from a patient whose treatment included radiotherapy and nephrectomy. These receptors were collected from a man aged 45-60 years with renal cell carcinoma. Each CDR3 is given with its conserved first and last residue. Each record gives: D gene, V gene, clone size, J gene, CDR3 protein, CDR3 DNA. The D gene is left open where the match is weak. Clone size is given for some rows only: seen once, a few or many times, or a class if the clone is expanded.

D: .; V: TRBV2; size: .; J: TRBJ1-6; CDR3: CASSLGTYNSPLHF; DNA: TGTGCCAGCAGTTTAGGCACCTATAATTCACCCCTCCACTTT
D: .; V: TRBV18; size: .; J: TRBJ1-3; CDR3: CASSVQQVGDTIYF; DNA: TGTGCCAGCTCAGTACAACAGGTTGGGGACACCATATATTTT
D: TRBD2; V: TRBV7-2; size: .; J: TRBJ2-5; CDR3: CASSFVAGQETQYF; DNA: TGTGCCAGCAGCTTCGTAGCGGGACAAGAGACCCAGTACTTC
D: .; V: TRBV7-2; size: .; J: TRBJ2-1; CDR3: CASTRLGNEQFF; DNA: TGTGCCAGCACCCGGTTGGGGAATGAGCAGTTCTTC
D: .; V: TRBV27; size: .; J: TRBJ1-4; CDR3: CASSLSPLYNEKLFF; DNA: TGTGCCAGCAGTTTATCGCCCCTCTATAATGAAAAACTGTTTTTT
D: .; V: TRBV6-1; size: .; J: TRBJ2-1; CDR3: CASRDSPYNEQFF; DNA: TGTGCCAGCAGGGACAGCCCCTACAATGAGCAGTTCTTC
D: .; V: TRBV6-1; size: .; J: TRBJ2-1; CDR3: CASSAQRNEQFF; DNA: TGTGCCAGCAGTGCGCAACGCAATGAGCAGTTCTTC
D: TRBD1; V: TRBV10-2; size: .; J: TRBJ2-7; CDR3: CASRQGNYEQYF; DNA: TGCGCCAGTCGACAGGGGAACTACGAGCAGTACTTC
D: .; V: TRBV4-1; size: .; J: TRBJ2-5; CDR3: CASSQWRGETQYF; DNA: TGCGCCAGCAGCCAATGGCGGGGAGAGACCCAGTACTTC
D: TRBD1; V: TRBV2; size: .; J: TRBJ2-7; CDR3: CASRRLAGTGSSYEQYF; DNA: TGTGCCAGCAGACGGCTTGCTGGGACAGGGAGCTCCTACGAGCAGTACTTC
D: TRBD1; V: TRBV9; size: .; J: TRBJ1-1; CDR3: CASSARQGDTEAFF; DNA: TGTGCCAGCAGCGCCCGACAGGGAGACACTGAAGCTTTCTTT
D: .; V: TRBV6-6; size: .; J: TRBJ1-4; CDR3: CASSFGQGRVKLFF; DNA: TGTGCCAGCAGTTTCGGGCAGGGACGGGTAAAACTGTTTTTT
D: .; V: TRBV11-3; size: .; J: TRBJ2-2; CDR3: CASSLVGGTGELFF; DNA: TGTGCCAGCAGCTTAGTAGGGGGAACCGGGGAGCTGTTTTTT
D: .; V: TRBV14; size: .; J: TRBJ2-5; CDR3: CASSFQGTQYF; DNA: TGTGCCAGCAGCTTCCAAGGGACCCAGTACTTC
D: TRBD1; V: TRBV4-3; size: .; J: TRBJ1-1; CDR3: CASSQDWRATGGTEAFF; DNA: TGCGCCAGCAGCCAAGATTGGAGGGCGACAGGGGGCACTGAAGCTTTCTTT
D: .; V: TRBV5-1; size: .; J: TRBJ2-5; CDR3: CASSLDTGQETQYF; DNA: TGCGCCAGCAGCTTGGACACAGGCCAAGAGACCCAGTACTTC
D: TRBD1; V: TRBV9; size: few; J: TRBJ1-4; CDR3: CASSVGQGGEKLFF; DNA: TGTGCCAGCAGCGTGGGACAGGGGGGCGAAAAACTGTTTTTT
D: TRBD2; V: TRBV5-1; size: once; J: TRBJ2-3; CDR3: CASSLTSGGSASTDTQYF; DNA: TGCGCCAGCAGTTTGACTAGCGGGGGGTCTGCTAGCACAGATACGCAGTATTTT
D: .; V: TRBV27; size: .; J: TRBJ1-3; CDR3: CASSLSRAGNTIYF; DNA: TGTGCCAGCAGTTTATCCAGGGCTGGAAACACCATATATTTT
D: .; V: TRBV4-1; size: .; J: TRBJ2-7; CDR3: CASSRDGDATYEQYF; DNA: TGCGCCAGCAGCCGAGACGGGGACGCTACCTACGAGCAGTACTTC
D: TRBD2; V: TRBV2; size: .; J: TRBJ2-7; CDR3: CASRVGLAGGHEQYF; DNA: TGTGCCAGCAGGGTCGGACTAGCGGGAGGTCACGAGCAGTACTTC
D: TRBD1; V: TRBV2; size: .; J: TRBJ2-7; CDR3: CASSAPGQGSYEQYF; DNA: TGTGCCAGCAGTGCCCCGGGACAGGGGAGCTACGAGCAGTACTTC
D: .; V: TRBV6-6; size: .; J: TRBJ2-3; CDR3: CASSSGGGGVLDTQYF; DNA: TGTGCCAGCAGTTCCGGGGGCGGAGGAGTTTTGGATACGCAGTATTTT
D: .; V: TRBV30; size: .; J: TRBJ2-5; CDR3: CAWSAETQYF; DNA: TGTGCCTGGAGTGCAGAGACCCAGTACTTC
D: .; V: TRBV7-9; size: .; J: TRBJ2-2; CDR3: CASSYGGGNTGELFF; DNA: TGTGCCAGCAGCTATGGAGGGGGTAACACCGGGGAGCTGTTTTTT
D: TRBD1; V: TRBV2; size: .; J: TRBJ1-6; CDR3: CASSGMDRGNSPLHF; DNA: TGTGCCAGCAGTGGTATGGACAGGGGTAATTCACCCCTCCACTTT